Included here is one T cell receptor beta chain sequence, with context. Its antigen is undetermined. The data derive from a study of siplizumab effects on memory and regulatory T cells. Findings and caveats of the study: In controls, 25% to 30% of mappable alloreactive CD4+ clones were Treg-derived on average, versus roughly 63% with siplizumab. Naive T cells, seemingly more diverse than memory cells, seemed major alloresponse contributors.

The CDR3 extends over 16 amino acids. Measured with immunoSEQ multiplex PCR; TCRdb has only the in-frame clones, and not every one. The data show 100,000 to 110,000 clones, with roughly 93% seen just once and roughly 1.4% held by the top ten. The TCR sequence derives from a human donor in good health. Specimen: non-Treg CD4+ T cells sorted from blood. This chain uses TRBV21-1 with TRBJ1-6. TRBV21-1 is assigned pseudogene status. Written as DNA, the CDR3 is TGTGCCAGCAGAAGACGGGGCAGTACGAGTCGAGTGGCCCTCCACTTT. Translating it yields CASRRRGSTSRVALHF.